The entry that follows covers one T cell receptor (beta chain) sequence. The CDR3 spans 17 residues. V lost 4 bases to trimming and J lost 7 bases; unmatched junction nucleotides: 14. Germline V gene lookup returns CDR1 PRHDT and CDR2 FYEKMQ (reference sequence). Random-hexamer reverse transcription was applied to roughly 0.5 to 1 ug RNA. In TCRdb, the immunoSEQ multiplex PCR reads were re-called with MiXCR into one record per CDR3 protein. The sample records some 160,000 distinct CDR3 sequences, 95% being singletons. The data were obtained in a study of CD8 T cells in Susac syndrome. This TCR was recovered from a human donor with multiple sclerosis. Sequencing input: CD8+ T cells from PBMCs. The chain combines TRBV13 with TRBJ2-1; 9 bases line up with TRBD1. This chain's CDR3 is CASSSAGTGMVGNEQFF. For the CDR3, the DNA is TGTGCCAGCAGCTCGGCCGGGACAGGGATGGTGGGGAATGAGCAGTTCTTC.